One and the same sample provided the 25 T cell receptor beta chains below, sequenced in a study of control samples from healthy donors and cancer patients. Using immunoSEQ multiplex PCR, the repertoire was profiled, and TCRdb retains in-frame clones only, with some absent. The top ten hold 5% to 6.5% of the sample, which has about 150,000 clones, approximately 94% seen once. Sequencing was carried out using blood. The origin of the receptors is a middle-aged man in good health.

This clone was counted once. The chain combines TRBV24-1 with TRBJ2-5; D is ambiguous. The germline V gene has CDR1 KGHDR and CDR2 SFDVKD. The CDR3 is 17 residues long. The ends were cut back, 4 bases at V and 5 bases at J, with 22 bases in the middle. As DNA, the CDR3 is TGTGCCACCAGTGACACCAAAATTCCCCTTAACTGGGAGACCCAGTACTTC. As protein: CATSDTKIPLNWETQYF.

The chain employs TRBV19 and TRBJ1-5; D is unclear. V lost 7 bases to trimming and J lost 4 bases, with 14 bases between them. The CDR3 consists of 14 residues. Germline V CDR1 and CDR2: LNHDA, SQIVND (reference sequence). The CDR3 reads CASTRKVENQPQHF. In nucleotides, the CDR3 is TGTGCCAGTACCCGTAAAGTGGAGAATCAGCCCCAGCATTTT.

The chain uses TRBV6-5 and TRBJ2-3; D is unresolved. This CDR3 spans 14 amino acids. From germline, CDR1 is MNHEY and CDR2 SVGAGI. Trimming cost V 6 bases and J 2 bases, with 12 bases left between them. CDR3 nucleotides: TGTGCCAGCAGATCTGGGCTTTACACAGATACGCAGTATTTT. Protein product: CASRSGLYTDTQYF.

The rearrangement links TRBV4-1 to TRBJ2-3; D remains unclear. Trimming stripped 1 base from V and 14 bases from J, with 16 bases between. This CDR3 is built from 13 residues. Germline CDR1 reads MGHRA; CDR2 reads YSYEKL. CDR3 in DNA: TGCGCCAGCAGCCAAGTGATTGGCGAAAGTAGGTATTTT. Its protein is CASSQVIGESRYF.

This clone occurred once. The chain is built from TRBV20-1 and TRBJ1-1; D gene unclear. The CDR3 covers 11 residues. Trimming removed 7 bases at V and 4 bases at J, with 10 bases between. Germline values: CDR1 DFQATT, CDR2 SNEGSKA (reference sequence). Here the CDR3 DNA reads TGCAGTGTGGGTCGAGTCACTGAAGCTTTCTTT. Amino acids: CSVGRVTEAFF.

The genes are TRBV15 and TRBJ2-1, with 9 positions matching TRBD2. The CDR3 spans 17 residues. V lost 0 bases and J lost 8; bases outside the gene matches: 11. Germline V gives CDR1 LNHNV, CDR2 YYDKDF (reference sequence). CDR3 nucleotide sequence: TGTGCCACCAGCAGAGATCCGGCGGGGGGGCTTCAGGATGAGCAGTTCTTC. It yields the protein CATSRDPAGGLQDEQFF.

The chain carries TRBV6-5 and TRBJ1-1, with D tentatively TRBD1 (6 bases). The CDR3 length is 15 residues. The ends were cut back, 6 bases at V and 4 bases at J, with 18 bases in the middle. Germline V CDR1 and CDR2: MNHEY, SVGAGI. The CDR3 loop reads CASSQTGIQGTEAFF. CDR3 DNA: TGTGCCAGCAGCCAGACAGGTATTCAAGGCACTGAAGCTTTCTTT.

This chain uses TRBV6-6 with TRBJ1-2; maybe TRBD1 (5 bases). The CDR3 is 16 amino acids. Trimming removed 2 bases at V and 5 bases at J, with 18 bases between. The germline V gene has CDR1 MNHNY and CDR2 SVGAGI (reference sequence). The CDR3 spells CASSYPSEGTGYGYTF. CDR3 DNA: TGTGCCAGCAGTTACCCCTCGGAGGGGACGGGTTATGGCTACACCTTC.

V is TRBV14 and J is TRBJ1-1; 7 bases are shared with TRBD1. V lost 4 bases to trimming and J lost 5 bases; unmatched junction nucleotides: 10. There are 15 residues in the CDR3. Germline values: CDR1 SGHDN, CDR2 FVKESK. For the CDR3, the DNA is TGTGCCAGCAGCCCTACCACAGGGGTAGGGACTGAAGCTTTCTTT. Its translation: CASSPTTGVGTEAFF.

As to this clone: The identical CDR3 is also encoded by other nucleotide sequences in the sample. V and J are TRBV12-3 or TRBV12-4 and TRBJ1-1; unclear D gene. Trimming stripped 5 bases from V and 8 bases from J, with 6 bases between. CDR3 length: 10 residues. The CDR3 protein is CASSGSEAFF. CDR3 in DNA: TGTGCCAGCAGTGGTTCGGAAGCTTTCTTT.

V is TRBV18 and J is TRBJ2-1, with D possibly matching TRBD2 (6 bases). Germline assignment: CDR1 KGHSH and CDR2 LQKENI. The CDR3 covers 15 residues. Trimming took 4 bases from V and 5 from J, leaving 15 bases between them. The CDR3 bases are TGTGCCAGCTCACAGGGACTCACATTTAACAATGAGCAGTTCTTC. Its protein is CASSQGLTFNNEQFF. Using reference TRBV18 and TRBJ2-1 for the parts outside the CDR3, the full variable domain is NAGVMQNPRHLVRRRGQEARLRCSPMKGHSHVYWYRQLPEEGLKFMVYLQKENIIDESGMPKERFSAEFPKEGPSILRIQQVVRGDSAAYFCASSQGLTFNNEQFFGPGTRLTVL.

The rearrangement joins TRBV11-2 to TRBJ2-4; 8 bases align to TRBD1. The CDR3 is 14 amino acids. Germline CDR1 SGHAT, CDR2 FQNNGV. V lost 4 bases, J lost 4 bases, and 3 bases stayed unmatched. CDR3 in DNA: TGTGCCAGCAGCTGGACAGGGAATAAAAACATTCAGTACTTC. Translating it yields CASSWTGNKNIQYF.

Points on this clone: The sample has other DNA sequences that encode this CDR3 too. CDR3 in amino acids: CASSYSGQDTGELFF. The DNA of the CDR3 is TGTGCCAGCAGTTACTCTGGGCAGGATACCGGGGAGCTGTTTTTT. The J gene is TRBJ2-2, the V gene TRBV6-2 or TRBV6-3; D unclear. The V end lost 0 bases, the J end lost 5 bases, and 10 bases lay between the germline ends. CDR3 length: 15 amino acids. Germline V gene sequence: CDR1 MNHEY, CDR2 SVGEGT.

J is TRBJ2-7 and V is TRBV10-2, with D possibly matching TRBD2 (6 bases). CDR1 and CDR2 (germline): WSHSY, SAAADI. V dropped 6 bases and J dropped 3 bases, with 15 bases sitting between them. This CDR3 region has 14 residues. The CDR3 coding sequence is TGCGCCAGCAGGGAAGAACGGGGGATCTACGAGCAGTACTTC. It is translated as CASREERGIYEQYF.

The chain links TRBV5-1 to TRBJ2-1; perhaps D is TRBD1 or TRBD2 (5 bases each). CDR1 is SGHRS, CDR2 YFSETQ, per germline. V shed 5 bases and J shed 0 bases, with 15 bases lying between them. The CDR3 sequence is 16 residues long. CDR3 region: CASSMGPPSSYNEQFF. CDR3 coding DNA: TGCGCCAGCAGTATGGGACCCCCAAGCTCCTACAATGAGCAGTTCTTC.

This clone has a handful of counts. The gene calls are TRBV14 and TRBJ1-1; the D gene is possibly TRBD1 (5 bases). Germline V gene data show CDR1 as SGHDN and CDR2 as FVKESK. The V end lost 6 bases, the J end lost 4 bases, and 12 bases lay between the germline ends. The CDR3 is 13 residues long. Here the CDR3 DNA reads TGTGCCAGCAGGGAAACAGGTTTCACTGAAGCTTTCTTT. This encodes CASRETGFTEAFF. Combining the CDR3 with reference TRBV14 and TRBJ1-1 gives the whole variable domain EAGVTQFPSHSVIEKGQTVTLRCDPISGHDNLYWYRRVMGKEIKFLLHFVKESKQDESGMPNNRFLAERTGGTYSTLKVQPAELEDSGVYFCASRETGFTEAFFGQGTRLTVV.

The chain recombines TRBV3-1 (or the pseudogene TRBV3-2) with TRBJ1-3; perhaps TRBD1 as D (6 bases). The germline CDR1 and CDR2 sequences are LGHDT and YNNKEL (reference sequence). CDR3 length: 16 amino acids. The V end lost 0 bases, the J end lost 0 bases, and 9 bases lay between the germline ends. CDR3 region: CASSQDRGSSGNTIYF. The CDR3 DNA follows: TGTGCCAGCAGCCAAGATAGGGGGAGCTCTGGAAACACCATATATTTT.

The genes are TRBV30 and TRBJ1-2; 7 bases are shared with TRBD1. CDR1 is GTSNPN and CDR2 is SVGIG in the germline V gene (reference sequence). CDR3 length equals 15 residues. V lost 5 bases and J lost 1; bases outside the gene matches: 10. CDR3 amino acids: CAWLARTGYNYGYTF. In nucleotides, the CDR3 is TGTGCCTGGTTGGCCAGGACAGGCTATAACTATGGCTACACCTTC. The entire variable domain, with the rest obtained from reference TRBV30 and TRBJ1-2, is as follows: SQTIHQWPATLVQPVGSPLSLECTVEGTSNPNLYWYRQAAGRGLQLLFYSVGIGQISSEVPQNLSASRPQDRQFILSSKKLLLSDSGFYLCAWLARTGYNYGYTFGSGTRLTVV.

CDR3 sequence: CASTLGLSGSYEQYF. CDR3 sequence (DNA): TGTGCCAGCACCCTGGGACTATCGGGTTCCTACGAGCAGTACTTC. This chain connects TRBV5-6 to TRBJ2-7, with 7 positions matching TRBD2. Unmatched junction bases numbered 10, after V lost 6 bases and J lost 1 base. Germline V lookup: CDR1 SGHDT, CDR2 YYEEEE. The CDR3 sequence is 15 residues long.

This chain connects TRBV6-2 or TRBV6-3 to TRBJ1-2; D possibly corresponds to TRBD1 (5 bases). This CDR3 has 15 residues. CDR1 and CDR2 (germline): MNHEY, SVGEGT. With 6 bases removed from V and 2 bases from J, the gap between germline ends came to 16 bases. CDR3 in DNA: TGTGCCAGCAGGTACACGGGCCAGGGAAACTATGGCTACACCTTC. It is translated as CASRYTGQGNYGYTF.

This clone appeared once. The chain employs TRBV12-3 or TRBV12-4 and TRBJ2-3, with D perhaps TRBD1 or TRBD2 (5 bases each). The V gene lost 7 bases and the J gene lost 8 bases, with 10 bases spanning the gap. The CDR3 spans 11 residues. CDR3 nucleotides: TGTGCCAGCACCATTGGGGGTACGCAGTATTTT. Translating gives CASTIGGTQYF.

The V and J genes are TRBV7-7 and TRBJ2-1; 10 nucleotides line up with TRBD2. CDR1 is SSHAT, CDR2 FNYEAQ, per germline (reference sequence). This CDR3 is built from 16 residues. The V gene end was trimmed by 3 bases and the J gene end by 6 bases; junction bases not matched to a gene: 8. DNA for the CDR3: TGTGCCAGCAGCTTGAACCTAGCGGGGGCTCTCAATGAGCAGTTCTTC. Protein product: CASSLNLAGALNEQFF.

V is TRBV19 and J is TRBJ2-6, with a weak D call TRBD1 (6 bases). Trimming pared 6 bases from V and 0 bases from J, leaving 12 bases between. CDR3 length equals 16 residues. CDR1 is LNHDA and CDR2 is SQIVND in the germline V gene (reference sequence). This chain's CDR3 is CASSLTGSSGANVLTF. The CDR3 DNA sequence: TGTGCCAGTAGCTTGACAGGAAGCTCTGGGGCCAACGTCCTGACTTTC.

This chain links TRBV28 with TRBJ1-4; tentative D call: TRBD1 (5 bases). Germline CDR1 and CDR2: MDHEN and SYDVKM. Deletions cut 6 bases from V and 5 bases from J, with 13 bases between. The CDR3 spans 14 residues. CDR3 DNA sequence: TGTGCCAGCAGCCGGAGGGGACTAAATGAAAAACTGTTTTTT. It yields the protein CASSRRGLNEKLFF.

Notes on this clone: The sample holds other DNA sequences that translate to the same CDR3. The chain carries TRBV30 and TRBJ1-2; TRBD1 aligns across 8 bases. Germline CDR1 GTSNPN, CDR2 SVGIG (reference sequence). Trimming cost V 0 bases and J 6 bases; bases outside gene matches: 3. The CDR3 length is 13 residues. CDR3 protein: CAWSVGQGDGYTF. The CDR3 nucleotides are TGTGCCTGGAGTGTAGGACAGGGAGATGGCTACACCTTC.